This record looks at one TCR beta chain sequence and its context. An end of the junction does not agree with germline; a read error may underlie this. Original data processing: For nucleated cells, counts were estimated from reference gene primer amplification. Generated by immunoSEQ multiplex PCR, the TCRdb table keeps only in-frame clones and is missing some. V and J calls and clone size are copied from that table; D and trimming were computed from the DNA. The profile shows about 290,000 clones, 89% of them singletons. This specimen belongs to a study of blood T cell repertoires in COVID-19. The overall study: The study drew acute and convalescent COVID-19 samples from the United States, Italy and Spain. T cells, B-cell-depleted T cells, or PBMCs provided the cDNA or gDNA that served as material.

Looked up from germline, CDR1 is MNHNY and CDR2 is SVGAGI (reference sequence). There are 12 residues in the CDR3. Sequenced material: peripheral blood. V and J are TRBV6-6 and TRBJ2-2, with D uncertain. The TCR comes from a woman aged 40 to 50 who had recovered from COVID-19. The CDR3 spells CASSRITRELFF. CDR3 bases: TGTGCCAGCAGCAGAATCACCAGGGAGCTGTTTTTT.